Following are 29 T cell receptor beta chains from one sample sequenced in a study of blood T cell repertoires in COVID-19. Profiled with immunoSEQ multiplex PCR; TCRdb holds only in-frame clones, not every one. Among 200,000 to 250,000 clones listed, about 80% were seen once. Sequencing was carried out using PBMCs or T cells enriched from blood (not recorded which). The receptor set was obtained from a man in his sixties who had recovered from COVID-19.

J is TRBJ1-1 and V is TRBV30, with D hard to call. Trimming pared 2 bases from V and 4 bases from J, leaving 14 bases between. The germline V gene has CDR1 GTSNPN and CDR2 SVGIG (reference sequence). The CDR3 has 14 residues. The CDR3 sequence is CAWSRSPMSTEAFF. DNA for the CDR3: TGTGCCTGGAGTCGGTCCCCCATGAGCACTGAAGCTTTCTTT.

The chain uses TRBV11-3 and TRBJ2-5; 13 positions match TRBD2. CDR3 length equals 18 residues. From germline, CDR1 is SGHNT and CDR2 YENEEA. The V and J ends lost 4 bases and 5 bases, in that order; junction bases with no gene match: 13. The chain's CDR3 is CASSSSTSGGWRSETQYF. The CDR3 DNA reads TGTGCCAGCAGCTCCTCGACTAGCGGGGGGTGGCGGTCGGAGACCCAGTACTTC.

V usage is TRBV29-1 and J usage is TRBJ2-3; TRBD1 is a possible D gene (8 bases). V was clipped by 6 bases and J by 5 bases, with 15 bases between them. The germline gives CDR1 SQVTM, CDR2 ANQGSEA. The CDR3 length is 13 residues. CDR3 bases: TGCAGCGTGGAGAACAGGGGGGGAGATACGCAGTATTTT. Translated, it gives CSVENRGGDTQYF.

The CDR3 protein is CASSEIDSRGYTF. CDR3 DNA: TGTGCCAGCAGTGAGATAGATTCTAGGGGCTACACCTTC. This chain uses TRBV2 with TRBJ1-2, with D hard to call. The CDR3 sequence is 13 residues long. Germline loops: CDR1 SNHLY, CDR2 FYNNEI. The V gene lost 3 bases and the J gene lost 8 bases, with 13 bases spanning the gap.

The gene calls are TRBV13 and TRBJ2-3; 12 bases line up with TRBD2. Germline V gene lookup returns CDR1 PRHDT and CDR2 FYEKMQ (reference sequence). The CDR3 length is 18 residues. V lost 5 bases, J lost 4 bases, and 13 bases stayed unmatched. The CDR3 nucleotides read TGTGCCAGCAGCACATCCTCCCCTAGCGGGGGGGCCCCAGATACGCAGTATTTT. Protein sequence: CASSTSSPSGGAPDTQYF.

The V and J genes are TRBV10-3 and TRBJ1-2, with D possibly being TRBD1 (5 bases). There are 14 residues in the CDR3. CDR1 and CDR2 (germline): ENHRY, SYGVKD. V was trimmed by 2 bases and J by 5 bases, leaving 12 bases between them. CDR3 DNA sequence: TGTGCCATCAGTGAGCCCCCAGGGAAATATGGCTACACCTTC. This sequence encodes CAISEPPGKYGYTF.

This clone was seen only once. V is TRBV10-2 and J is TRBJ2-5; 8 positions agree with TRBD1. Germline V lookup: CDR1 WSHSY, CDR2 SAAADI. J lost 5 bases, V lost 4 bases, and 6 bases had no gene match. This CDR3 contains 14 residues. CDR3 sequence: CASSAGQGFETQYF. In nucleotides, the CDR3 is TGCGCCAGCAGTGCCGGACAGGGCTTTGAGACCCAGTACTTC.

The J gene is TRBJ1-4, the V gene TRBV7-9; D ambiguous. In germline, CDR1 is SEHNR, CDR2 FQNEAQ (reference sequence). The CDR3 is 13 amino acids. The V and J ends lost 6 bases and 7 bases respectively, with 12 bases between them. In nucleotides, the CDR3 is TGTGCCAGCAGAAAGGACTCGGGTGAAAAACTGTTTTTT. Its protein product is CASRKDSGEKLFF.

This clone has ten or more counts. The CDR3 DNA sequence: TGTGCCAGCAGCCAAGATCTAGAGGACAGGGTTAGCAATCAGCCCCAGCATTTT. Translating it yields CASSQDLEDRVSNQPQHF. The J gene is TRBJ1-5, the V gene TRBV14, with 8 bases that match TRBD1. CDR3 length equals 18 residues. CDR1 is SGHDN and CDR2 is FVKESK in the germline V gene. After removal of 0 bases from V and 0 bases from J, the junction contained 7 bases not matched to a gene.

The J gene is TRBJ1-1, the V gene TRBV23-1; possibly TRBD1 for D (6 bases). Being an ORF, TRBV23-1 has a function that is uncertain. V lost 6 bases and J 4 bases, leaving 21 bases between the germline ends. The CDR3 totals 16 residues. The CDR3 loop is CASRGPSPDRTTEAFF. CDR3 bases: TGCGCCAGCAGGGGTCCCTCACCTGACAGGACCACTGAAGCTTTCTTT.

The chain employs TRBV5-1 and TRBJ2-5; TRBD1 agrees at 7 bases. Germline V gene lookup returns CDR1 SGHRS and CDR2 YFSETQ. This CDR3 spans 14 amino acids. With V trimmed by 3 bases and J by 3 bases, 5 bases remained unmatched. CDR3 sequence (DNA): TGCGCCAGCAGCTCGACAGGGAAGGAAGAGACCCAGTACTTC. This translates into CASSSTGKEETQYF.

This chain links TRBV5-1 with TRBJ1-1, with 8 bases fitting TRBD1. Per germline, CDR1 SGHRS and CDR2 YFSETQ. The CDR3 length is 15 residues. The junction had 4 bases not matched to a gene; V was cut back by 0 bases and J by 3 bases. The CDR3 loop is CASSLGQGRDTEAFF. The CDR3 bases are TGCGCCAGCAGCTTGGGACAGGGGCGGGACACTGAAGCTTTCTTT. Combining the CDR3 with reference TRBV5-1 and TRBJ1-1 gives the whole variable domain KAGVTQTPRYLIKTRGQQVTLSCSPISGHRSVSWYQQTPGQGLQFLFEYFSETQRNKGNFPGRFSGRQFSNSRSEMNVSTLELGDSALYLCASSLGQGRDTEAFFGQGTRLTVV.

V gene TRBV7-9 combines with J gene TRBJ2-1; D is undetermined. This CDR3 has 15 residues. V shed 0 bases and J shed 2 bases, with 8 bases lying between them. The germline gives CDR1 SEHNR, CDR2 FQNEAQ (reference sequence). The CDR3 nucleotides read TGTGCCAGCAGCTTAGCGGTGGGCCCCTACAATGAGCAGTTCTTC. Protein sequence: CASSLAVGPYNEQFF.

The genes are TRBV4-2 and TRBJ1-1; TRBD1 matches at 7 bases. The germline gives CDR1 LGHNA, CDR2 YNFKEQ. The CDR3 sequence is 16 residues long. Trimming removed 1 base from V and 3 bases from J; junction bases left unmatched: 8. The CDR3 nucleotides read TGTGCCAGCAGCCAAGTCGCCCTGACAGGGTACACTGAAGCTTTCTTT. It encodes CASSQVALTGYTEAFF.

This chain connects TRBV18 to TRBJ2-7; D call uncertain. In germline, CDR1 is KGHSH, CDR2 LQKENI. V was pared by 1 base and J by 4 bases, with 5 bases between. This CDR3 has 12 amino acids. The CDR3 here is CASSPQAYEQYF. The CDR3 region has the DNA TGTGCCAGCTCACCACAAGCTTACGAGCAGTACTTC.

This clone was found once. This sequence joins TRBV10-3 and TRBJ2-1, with 8 bases lining up with TRBD1. CDR1 ENHRY and CDR2 SYGVKD come from the germline V gene. With 4 bases clipped from V and 3 bases from J, the junction kept 5 bases outside the gene matches. This CDR3 spans 15 amino acids. The CDR3 reads CAISGGTGDYNEQFF. The CDR3 DNA is TGTGCCATCAGTGGAGGGACAGGTGACTACAATGAGCAGTTCTTC.

CDR3: CATSDGNPLQETQYF. CDR3 nucleotides: TGTGCCACCAGTGACGGGAATCCCTTACAAGAGACCCAGTACTTC. The chain has TRBV24-1 and TRBJ2-5, with D possibly TRBD2 on 5 matching bases. V lost 4 bases to trimming and J lost 2 bases, with 13 bases between them. Germline lookup yields CDR1 KGHDR and CDR2 SFDVKD. The CDR3 runs 15 residues.

V is TRBV5-1 and J is TRBJ1-1, with D possibly matching TRBD1 (6 bases). Trimming removed 0 bases from V and 5 bases from J, with 11 bases in between. There are 14 residues in the CDR3. The V gene's germline CDR1 is SGHRS and CDR2 YFSETQ. The CDR3 DNA sequence: TGCGCCAGCAGCTTGGCTCCCAGGGGTACTGAAGCTTTCTTT. Translation gives CASSLAPRGTEAFF.

The chain is built from TRBV5-1 and TRBJ1-5, with D maybe TRBD1 (5 bases). Per the germline V gene, CDR1 is SGHRS and CDR2 is YFSETQ. Trimming removed 0 bases at V and 6 bases at J, with 13 bases between. This CDR3 has 15 amino acids. The CDR3 loop is CASSLGPGGGQPQHF. The CDR3 region has the DNA TGCGCCAGCAGCTTGGGGCCAGGCGGGGGTCAGCCCCAGCATTTT.

The J gene is TRBJ2-2, the V gene TRBV7-2, with D possibly being TRBD1 (5 bases). Trimming removed 0 bases at V and 1 base at J, with 12 bases between. This CDR3 region has 17 residues. CDR1 and CDR2 (germline): SGHTA, FQGNSA. Here the CDR3 reads CASSLAARQMNTGELFF. CDR3 in DNA: TGTGCCAGCAGCTTAGCGGCCCGACAGATGAACACCGGGGAGCTGTTTTTT.

The chain recombines TRBV5-5 with TRBJ1-2; D call uncertain. With 4 bases removed from V and 6 bases from J, the gap between germline ends came to 19 bases. Germline V lookup: CDR1 SGHKS, CDR2 YYEKEE (reference sequence). CDR3 length equals 15 residues. The chain's CDR3 is CASSPNPSTRDGYTF. DNA for the CDR3: TGTGCCAGCAGCCCCAACCCATCTACGAGGGATGGCTACACCTTC.

The chain couples TRBV19 to TRBJ1-5; D is undetermined. V was cut by 3 bases and J by 2 bases, with 11 bases left in between. Germline V gene sequence: CDR1 LNHDA, CDR2 SQIVND (reference sequence). This CDR3 is 15 amino acids long. The CDR3 DNA reads TGTGCCAGTAGTATTCTAGGGAGGGGCAATCAGCCCCAGCATTTT. Translated: CASSILGRGNQPQHF.

V usage is TRBV14 and J usage is TRBJ2-2; TRBD1 aligns across 10 bases. The CDR3 contains 15 residues. CDR1 and CDR2 (germline): SGHDN, FVKESK. V was pared by 3 bases and J by 3 bases, with 1 base of the junction left unmatched. As DNA, the CDR3 is TGTGCCAGCAGCCAGGGACAGGGGTACACCGGGGAGCTGTTTTTT. Protein product: CASSQGQGYTGELFF.

This clone was seen just once. DNA for the CDR3: TGCAGTGCTAGTCGGGGGTCGACCCAGTACTTC. Translated, it gives CSASRGSTQYF. V usage is TRBV20-1 and J usage is TRBJ2-5; a weak D match, TRBD2 (6 bases). V lost 3 bases, J lost 7 bases, and 9 bases lay in between. Germline V gene data show CDR1 as DFQATT and CDR2 as SNEGSKA (reference sequence). The CDR3 length is 11 residues.

Many counts were recorded for this clone. The J gene is TRBJ2-1, the V gene TRBV5-4; 12 nucleotides agree with TRBD2. The CDR3 loop spans 18 amino acids. Losses at the gene ends were 5 bases for V and 1 base for J; bases not matched to a gene: 10. Germline V gives CDR1 SGHNT, CDR2 YYREEE (reference sequence). CDR3 sequence reads: CASRSLAGGLPSYNEQFF. The CDR3 coding sequence is TGTGCCAGCAGATCCCTAGCGGGGGGGCTCCCTTCCTACAATGAGCAGTTCTTC.

This chain joins TRBV7-9 and TRBJ1-2, with a possible D match to TRBD1 (5 bases). This CDR3 region has 13 residues. Trimming removed 4 bases at V and 8 bases at J, with 14 bases between. Per germline, CDR1 SEHNR and CDR2 FQNEAQ (reference sequence). This CDR3 reads CASSSADNDGYTF. CDR3 sequence (DNA): TGTGCCAGCAGCTCCGCGGACAACGACGGCTACACCTTC.

The rearrangement links TRBV19 to TRBJ1-4; 8 bases line up with TRBD1. The CDR3 sequence is 16 residues long. V trimming: 3 bases; J trimming: 8 bases; junction bases outside the gene matches: 11. Per germline, CDR1 LNHDA and CDR2 SQIVND (reference sequence). The CDR3 nucleotides read TGTGCCAGTAGTATTCGCCGGACAGGGCAATGGGAAAAACTGTTTTTT. It codes for CASSIRRTGQWEKLFF. Combining the CDR3 with reference TRBV19 and TRBJ1-4 gives the whole variable domain DGGITQSPKYLFRKEGQNVTLSCEQNLNHDAMYWYRQDPGQGLRLIYYSQIVNDFQKGDIAEGYSVSREKKESFPLTVTSAQKNPTAFYLCASSIRRTGQWEKLFFGSGTQLSVL.

The gene calls are TRBV19 and TRBJ1-3, with D perhaps matching TRBD1 (6 bases). Per the germline V gene, CDR1 is LNHDA and CDR2 is SQIVND (reference sequence). CDR3 size: 15 residues. The V and J ends lost 6 bases and 0 bases respectively, with 12 bases between them. CDR3: CASSGQLSSGNTIYF. The CDR3 nucleotides are TGTGCCAGTAGCGGACAGTTAAGCTCTGGAAACACCATATATTTT. The full variable domain, in which reference TRBV19 and TRBJ1-3 provide the parts outside the CDR3, is DGGITQSPKYLFRKEGQNVTLSCEQNLNHDAMYWYRQDPGQGLRLIYYSQIVNDFQKGDIAEGYSVSREKKESFPLTVTSAQKNPTAFYLCASSGQLSSGNTIYFGEGSWLTVV.

CDR3: CASTVQGEGTNEKLFF. CDR3 in DNA: TGCGCCAGCACCGTACAGGGGGAAGGAACTAATGAAAAACTGTTTTTT. J is TRBJ1-4 and V is TRBV5-1, with 8 bases that match TRBD1. The V gene's germline CDR1 is SGHRS and CDR2 YFSETQ. The V and J ends lost 6 bases and 1 base, in that order; junction bases with no gene match: 8. The CDR3 has 16 residues.